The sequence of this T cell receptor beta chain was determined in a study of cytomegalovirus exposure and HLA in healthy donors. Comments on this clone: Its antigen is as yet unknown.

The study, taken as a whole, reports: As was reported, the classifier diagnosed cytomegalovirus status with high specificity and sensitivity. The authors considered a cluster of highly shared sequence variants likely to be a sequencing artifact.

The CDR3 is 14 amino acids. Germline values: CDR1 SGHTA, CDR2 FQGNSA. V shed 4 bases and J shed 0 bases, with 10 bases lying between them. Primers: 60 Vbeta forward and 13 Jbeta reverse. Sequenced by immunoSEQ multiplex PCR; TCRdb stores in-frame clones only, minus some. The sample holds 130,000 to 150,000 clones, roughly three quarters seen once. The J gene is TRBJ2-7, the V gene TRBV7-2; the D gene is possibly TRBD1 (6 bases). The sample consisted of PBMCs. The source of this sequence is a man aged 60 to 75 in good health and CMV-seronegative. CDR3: CASSSRTVSYEQYF. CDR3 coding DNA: TGTGCCAGCAGCTCTCGGACAGTCTCCTACGAGCAGTACTTC.